This T cell receptor (beta chain) stems from a study of cytomegalovirus exposure and HLA in healthy donors. Trimming took 5 bases from V and 3 from J; bases not matched to a gene: 6. This CDR3 has 14 amino acids. Germline CDR1 is SGHTA and CDR2 is FQGNSA. PCR involved 60 Vbeta and 13 Jbeta primers. Here immunoSEQ multiplex PCR was the method, and the copy in TCRdb shows in-frame clones only, minus some. The table includes roughly 100,000 clones, approximately 64% detected once. This chain joins TRBV7-2 and TRBJ1-2; 7 bases fit TRBD1. Sequenced material: PBMCs. The TCR was taken from a woman aged 50 to 60 in good health and CMV-seronegative. The CDR3 nucleotides are TGTGCCAGCAGCATAGGACAGGAGGACTATGGCTACACCTTC. This encodes CASSIGQEDYGYTF.